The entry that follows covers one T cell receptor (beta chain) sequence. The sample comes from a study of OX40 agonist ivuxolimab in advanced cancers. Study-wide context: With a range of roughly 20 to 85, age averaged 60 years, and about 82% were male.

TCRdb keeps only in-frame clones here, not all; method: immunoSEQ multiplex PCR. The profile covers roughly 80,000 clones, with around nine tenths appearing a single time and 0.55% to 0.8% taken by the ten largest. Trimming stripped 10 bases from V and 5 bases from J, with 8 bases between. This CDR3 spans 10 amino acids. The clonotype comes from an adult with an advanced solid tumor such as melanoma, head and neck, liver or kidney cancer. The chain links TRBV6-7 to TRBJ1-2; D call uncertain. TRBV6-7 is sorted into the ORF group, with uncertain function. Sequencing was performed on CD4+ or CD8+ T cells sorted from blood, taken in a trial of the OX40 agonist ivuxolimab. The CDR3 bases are TGTGCCACGTTGGCGTATGGCTACACCTTC. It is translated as CATLAYGYTF.